The text below deals with one T cell receptor (beta chain). No antigen is known for it. PCR used 60 Vbeta primers and 13 Jbeta primers. The method was immunoSEQ multiplex PCR; TCRdb's version includes in-frame clones alone and lacks a portion of them. Of more than 140,000 clones in the sample, about 80% were seen once. The sample belongs to a study of cytomegalovirus exposure and HLA in healthy donors. Overall study findings and caveats: Donor immune exposure was known only as CMV serostatus.

The CDR3 spans 19 residues. The V and J genes are TRBV12-2 and TRBJ1-4; no check of the table's D call, TRBD1, against the DNA was made. TRBV12-2 is assigned pseudogene status. The material sequenced was PBMCs. The sequence derives from a woman aged 40-49 years in good health and CMV-seronegative. For the CDR3, the DNA is TGTGCAAGTCGCTTAGTTAGGGGGAACCGACAGGCAGGGGTCGAAAAACTGTTTTTT. Its protein product is CASRLVRGNRQAGVEKLFF.